What follows are 21 T cell receptor beta chains derived from one specimen sequenced in a study of blood T cell repertoires in COVID-19. Assay: immunoSEQ multiplex PCR; the TCRdb copy retains only in-frame clones and omits some. Of some 200,000 clones listed, approximately 85% are singletons. The sequencing input was peripheral blood. Every receptor here comes from a woman between 65 and 79 years old with COVID-19, enrolled during active disease.

The chain is built from TRBV3-1 (or the pseudogene TRBV3-2) and TRBJ2-6; the match to TRBD1 covers 7 bases. Trimming at V came to 6 bases and at J to 0 bases, leaving 11 bases not matched to a gene. Germline assignment: CDR1 LGHDT and CDR2 YNNKEL (reference sequence). CDR3 size: 18 residues. CDR3 DNA sequence: TGTGCCAGCAGTAATTCCGACAGGGCCCTCTCTGGGGCCAACGTCCTGACTTTC. Translation gives CASSNSDRALSGANVLTF.

V and J are TRBV7-6 and TRBJ2-3; 9 nucleotides match TRBD1. CDR1 is SGHVS and CDR2 is FNYEAQ in the germline V gene. V gave up 6 bases and J gave up 3 bases; unmatched junction bases: 4. The CDR3 runs to 14 residues. CDR3 DNA: TGTGCCAGCAGGTCCGGGACAGGGACAGATACGCAGTATTTT. Translation: CASRSGTGTDTQYF.

The chain couples TRBV29-1 to TRBJ1-1, with D perhaps TRBD1 (5 bases). Trimming removed 7 bases at V and 2 bases at J, with 17 bases between. Per the germline V gene, CDR1 is SQVTM and CDR2 is ANQGSEA. CDR3 length equals 14 residues. The CDR3 DNA reads TGCAGCGCCAGCCCCGGGACTGGAAACACTGAAGCTTTCTTT. Translation gives CSASPGTGNTEAFF.

V and J are TRBV11-2 and TRBJ2-3, with 11 bases matching TRBD2. The CDR3 is 17 amino acids. Germline V CDR1 and CDR2: SGHAT, FQNNGV. Germline trimming cut 0 bases from V and 3 bases from J; bases unmatched to any gene: 5. CDR3 in amino acids: CASSLEASGRSTDTQYF. The CDR3 DNA reads as TGTGCCAGCAGCTTAGAAGCTAGCGGGAGGTCTACAGATACGCAGTATTTT.

This chain connects TRBV9 to TRBJ1-2; D is perhaps TRBD1 (5 bases). Germline CDR1 and CDR2: SGDLS and YYNGEE. Between the trimmed V and J ends, which lost 0 bases and 6 bases, there was a span of 9 bases. The CDR3 contains 13 residues. CDR3 DNA: TGTGCCAGCAGCGTAGATGCCAGGGATGGCTACACCTTC. It encodes CASSVDARDGYTF.

The V gene is TRBV7-8, the J gene TRBJ1-5; perhaps TRBD1 as D (6 bases). The CDR3 totals 13 residues. Germline CDR1 is SGHVS and CDR2 is FQNEAQ. Trimming removed 5 bases at V and 3 bases at J, with 8 bases between. CDR3 in amino acids: CASSAGANQPQHF. The CDR3 DNA reads as TGTGCCAGCAGCGCGGGGGCCAATCAGCCCCAGCATTTT.

V usage is TRBV2 and J usage is TRBJ1-5; D is unclear. The CDR3 has 12 amino acids. Germline V gives CDR1 SNHLY, CDR2 FYNNEI. Trimming took 4 bases from V and 6 from J, leaving 7 bases between them. CDR3 loop: CASSAEAQPQHF. The DNA of the CDR3 is TGTGCCAGCAGTGCGGAGGCTCAGCCCCAGCATTTT.

The chain joins TRBV3-1 (or the pseudogene TRBV3-2) to TRBJ1-5; D is uncertain. Trimming stripped 0 bases from V and 2 bases from J, with 5 bases between. Germline CDR1 is LGHDT and CDR2 is YNNKEL (reference sequence). This CDR3 has 14 residues. CDR3 sequence reads: CASSQDQGNQPQHF. Written as DNA, the CDR3 is TGTGCCAGCAGCCAAGATCAGGGCAATCAGCCCCAGCATTTT.

The chain couples TRBV15 to TRBJ2-3; TRBD2 might be the D (6 bases). This CDR3 spans 16 amino acids. The germline V gene has CDR1 LNHNV and CDR2 YYDKDF (reference sequence). With 1 base removed from V and 0 bases from J, the gap between germline ends came to 11 bases. The CDR3 DNA follows: TGTGCCACCAGCAGAGGCCGGGGGTCTAGCACAGATACGCAGTATTTT. Translation: CATSRGRGSSTDTQYF. Using reference TRBV15 and TRBJ2-3 for the parts outside the CDR3, the full variable domain is DAMVIQNPRYQVTQFGKPVTLSCSQTLNHNVMYWYQQKSSQAPKLLFHYYDKDFNNEADTPDNFQSRRPNTSFCFLDIRSPGLGDTAMYLCATSRGRGSSTDTQYFGPGTRLTVL.

The genes are TRBV4-3 and TRBJ1-2, with D possibly TRBD1 on 5 matching bases. The V gene's germline CDR1 is LGHNA and CDR2 YSLEER. The V and J ends lost 2 bases and 6 bases respectively, with 13 bases between them. The CDR3 consists of 14 residues. As DNA, the CDR3 is TGCGCCAGCAGCCAATTAACGGGGGATGATGGCTACACCTTC. Its protein is CASSQLTGDDGYTF.

This chain joins TRBV30 and TRBJ2-4; maybe TRBD1 (5 bases). CDR3 size: 13 residues. The germline CDR1 and CDR2 sequences are GTSNPN and SVGIG (reference sequence). Trimming removed 2 bases at V and 9 bases at J, with 14 bases between. Written as DNA, the CDR3 is TGTGCCTGGAGTATAAGGGGTCGAGGCATTCAGTACTTC. Protein sequence: CAWSIRGRGIQYF.

The CDR3 DNA sequence: TGTGCCAGCAGCCGAACTAGCGGGAGGGCGGAAAATGAGCAGTTCTTC. Its protein product is CASSRTSGRAENEQFF. The V gene is TRBV6-2 or TRBV6-3, the J gene TRBJ2-1, with 13 nucleotides matching TRBD2. Looked up from germline, CDR1 is MNHEY and CDR2 is SVGEGT. After removal of 6 bases from V and 7 bases from J, the junction contained 9 bases not matched to a gene. The CDR3 extends over 16 amino acids.

The gene calls are TRBV5-1 and TRBJ2-5; 15 bases agree with TRBD2. Trimming cost V 3 bases and J 5 bases; bases outside gene matches: 5. The CDR3 covers 16 residues. From germline, CDR1 is SGHRS and CDR2 YFSETQ. The CDR3 DNA reads as TGCGCCAGCAGCTGGACTAGCGGGGGGGTGGAGGAGACCCAGTACTTC. Protein sequence: CASSWTSGGVEETQYF. Based on the CDR3 plus reference TRBV5-1 and TRBJ2-5, the full variable domain is KAGVTQTPRYLIKTRGQQVTLSCSPISGHRSVSWYQQTPGQGLQFLFEYFSETQRNKGNFPGRFSGRQFSNSRSEMNVSTLELGDSALYLCASSWTSGGVEETQYFGPGTRLLVL.

This chain links TRBV27 with TRBJ1-2, with D possibly being TRBD1 (6 bases). V dropped 6 bases and J dropped 0 bases, with 23 bases sitting between them. The CDR3 has 18 residues. In germline, CDR1 is MNHEY, CDR2 SMNVEV (reference sequence). The CDR3 nucleotides read TGTGCCAGCAGGGAAAATCCAGGGGTCGTTACCACTAACTATGGCTACACCTTC. This encodes CASRENPGVVTTNYGYTF.

The chain couples TRBV3-1 (or the pseudogene TRBV3-2) to TRBJ1-6; D gene ambiguous. Germline V gene lookup returns CDR1 LGHDT and CDR2 YNNKEL (reference sequence). Trimming took off 0 bases at V and 2 bases at J, with 5 bases between the two ends. This CDR3 is built from 15 residues. As DNA, the CDR3 is TGTGCCAGCAGCCAAGAGAGGGCCTATAATTCACCCCTCCACTTT. Translating gives CASSQERAYNSPLHF.

This sequence joins TRBV11-3 and TRBJ1-6; no reliable D call. This CDR3 contains 17 residues. V was shortened by 0 bases and J by 1 base, with 10 bases between the two germline ends. The germline gives CDR1 SGHNT, CDR2 YENEEA. The CDR3: CASSLDFPGSYNSPLHF. The CDR3 DNA reads TGTGCCAGCAGCTTAGACTTCCCCGGTTCCTATAATTCACCCCTCCACTTT.

This sequence joins TRBV2 and TRBJ2-5, with 9 nucleotides matching TRBD2. Losses at the gene ends were 3 bases for V and 5 bases for J; bases not matched to a gene: 7. This CDR3 comprises 15 residues. Germline loops: CDR1 SNHLY, CDR2 FYNNEI. DNA for the CDR3: TGTGCCAGCAGTGAGTTGGCGGGGGGGCTCGAGACCCAGTACTTC. Translation: CASSELAGGLETQYF.

The V gene is TRBV18, the J gene TRBJ1-2; 9 bases line up with TRBD1. The length of the CDR3 is 13 residues. Trimming took 4 bases from V and 7 from J; bases not matched to a gene: 4. Germline-derived CDR1 and CDR2 are KGHSH and LQKENI. CDR3 in DNA: TGTGCCAGCTCACAACTGGACAGGGGTGGCTACACCTTC. Translating it yields CASSQLDRGGYTF. The full variable domain, its missing parts supplied by reference TRBV18 and TRBJ1-2, is NAGVMQNPRHLVRRRGQEARLRCSPMKGHSHVYWYRQLPEEGLKFMVYLQKENIIDESGMPKERFSAEFPKEGPSILRIQQVVRGDSAAYFCASSQLDRGGYTFGSGTRLTVV.

The CDR3 here is CASSVVSWGPGNTIYF. The DNA for the CDR3 is TGTGCCAGCAGCGTAGTATCATGGGGGCCCGGAAACACCATATATTTT. The chain is built from TRBV9 and TRBJ1-3; D perhaps matches TRBD1 (6 bases). Germline V gene data show CDR1 as SGDLS and CDR2 as YYNGEE. With 0 bases removed from V and 4 bases from J, the gap between germline ends came to 14 bases. The CDR3 has 16 amino acids.

The CDR3 sequence is CASTSQTGGWSGYTF. CDR3 bases: TGCGCCAGCACCTCTCAAACAGGGGGCTGGAGTGGCTACACCTTC. The V call is TRBV4-3, the J call TRBJ1-2; 9 nucleotides match TRBD1. CDR3 length equals 15 residues. After removal of 7 bases from V and 7 bases from J, the junction contained 13 bases not matched to a gene. Germline lookup yields CDR1 LGHNA and CDR2 YSLEER.

The chain couples TRBV7-9 to TRBJ1-2; the D gene is possibly TRBD1 (5 bases). Germline V gives CDR1 SEHNR, CDR2 FQNEAQ (reference sequence). Trimming cost V 5 bases and J 7 bases, with 20 bases left between them. The CDR3 consists of 15 residues. As DNA, the CDR3 is TGTGCCAGCAGCCCCCGTGTAGGGGAAGGGGCTGGCTACACCTTC. Residues: CASSPRVGEGAGYTF.